The 27 T cell receptor beta chains given below trace back to one sample, sequenced in a study of regulatory T cells in long-lasting Graves disease. As for time point: persistent/refractory GD, antithyroid drugs over 5 years with positive TRAb. From RNA extracted from PBMCs, the TCR library was made. Assembly of TCR beta libraries relied on iRepertoire HTBI primers together with Arm-PCR of CDR3 regions. One entry per CDR3 protein results from TCRdb running MiXCR on the multiplex PCR reads. The repertoire holds approximately 500,000 distinct CDR3 sequences, with 20% to 25% as singletons. Sequencing was performed on peripheral blood mononuclear cells (PBMCs), taken when the disease was refractory, from a patient treated with antithyroid drugs. The origin of the receptors is a female donor with Graves disease.

The rearrangement joins TRBV12-3 or TRBV12-4 to TRBJ2-7, with 7 bases matching TRBD1. The CDR3 totals 14 residues. The V and J ends lost 3 bases and 4 bases, in that order; junction bases with no gene match: 6. The CDR3 reads CASSFGQERYEQYF. CDR3 DNA: TGTGCCAGCAGTTTCGGACAGGAACGGTACGAGCAGTACTTC.

This clonotype was detected only a few times. The CDR3 DNA follows: TGTGCCAGTAGTTTCCTGGACATCTATCAGCCCCAGCATTTT. This translates into CASSFLDIYQPQHF. The chain carries TRBV19 and TRBJ1-5; TRBD1 might be the D (5 bases). Germline V gene sequence: CDR1 LNHDA, CDR2 SQIVND (reference sequence). The CDR3 length is 14 residues. V dropped 5 bases and J dropped 5 bases, with 13 bases sitting between them.

V usage is TRBV27 and J usage is TRBJ1-6, with D possibly TRBD1 on 6 matching bases. With 4 bases removed from V and 7 bases from J, the gap between germline ends came to 20 bases. This CDR3 is 17 amino acids long. The germline V gene encodes CDR1 MNHEY and CDR2 SMNVEV (reference sequence). CDR3 nucleotide sequence: TGTGCCAGCAGTTCCAACCAGCAGGGGCTGGGGAATTCACCCCTCCACTTT. This sequence encodes CASSSNQQGLGNSPLHF.

This clonotype showed up many times. V gene TRBV29-1 combines with J gene TRBJ2-7; the D is unclear. V lost 0 bases to trimming and J lost 1 base, with 1 base between them. In germline, CDR1 is SQVTM, CDR2 ANQGSEA. The CDR3 sequence is 11 residues long. The CDR3 nucleotides read TGCAGCGTTGAAGATTCCTACGAGCAGTACTTC. Encoded protein: CSVEDSYEQYF.

This clonotype was picked up a small number of times. This chain links TRBV18 with TRBJ2-7; a possible D gene is TRBD2 (6 bases). The V end lost 6 bases, the J end lost 7 bases, and 19 bases lay between the germline ends. Germline values: CDR1 KGHSH, CDR2 LQKENI. The CDR3 sequence is 14 residues long. The CDR3 sequence: CASSRDQEGREQYF. The DNA of the CDR3 is TGTGCCAGCTCTCGCGACCAGGAGGGACGAGAGCAGTACTTC.

This clonotype was detected only a few times. The chain is built from TRBV28 and TRBJ2-2; 12 nucleotides align to TRBD2. This CDR3 is 19 amino acids long. Trimming took 3 bases from V and 7 from J; bases not matched to a gene: 15. Germline CDR1 reads MDHEN; CDR2 reads SYDVKM. The CDR3 region is CASSFNPLAGGPAYGELFF. In nucleotides, the CDR3 is TGTGCCAGCAGTTTTAATCCGCTAGCGGGAGGGCCAGCTTACGGGGAGCTGTTTTTT.

A note on this clonotype: A much bigger clone sits one base away, suggesting this may be a read error. The genes are TRBV28 and TRBJ2-7; D is ambiguous. Germline CDR1 reads MDHEN; CDR2 reads SYDVKM. V was clipped by 4 bases and J by 2 bases, with 15 bases between them. There are 15 residues in the CDR3. The CDR3 spells CASSSHPGRTYEQYF. CDR3 nucleotide sequence: TGTGCCAGCAGTTCTCACCCGGGCAGGACCTACGAGCAGTACTTC.

This rearrangement joins TRBV20-1 to TRBJ2-1; D could derive from TRBD1 or TRBD2 (5 bases each). Trimming stripped 5 bases from V and 8 bases from J, with 19 bases between. This CDR3 comprises 14 residues. CDR1 is DFQATT and CDR2 is SNEGSKA in the germline V gene (reference sequence). As DNA, the CDR3 is TGCAGTGCTTCCTCAGCCCTAGTGGGGGATGAGCAGTTCTTC. Its protein product is CSASSALVGDEQFF.

This clonotype was seen only a few times. The CDR3 bases are TGCAGTGCTACACAGACAGGGCCCGGGTACAGCGCTGAAGCTTTCTTT. This encodes CSATQTGPGYSAEAFF. The chain combines TRBV20-1 with TRBJ1-1, with 7 nucleotides matching TRBD1. V shed 4 bases and J 6 bases; nucleotides not matched to a gene: 17. Looked up from germline, CDR1 is DFQATT and CDR2 is SNEGSKA (reference sequence). The CDR3 has 16 amino acids.

The chain uses TRBV7-2 and TRBJ2-1, with TRBD2 identical over 12 bases. Per germline, CDR1 SGHTA and CDR2 FQGNSA. The CDR3 has 15 amino acids. Unmatched junction bases numbered 5, after V lost 4 bases and J lost 7 bases. The CDR3 here is CASSSDGTSGNEQFF. The CDR3 bases are TGTGCCAGCAGCTCCGATGGGACTAGCGGGAATGAGCAGTTCTTC.

Ten or more counts support this clonotype. This chain links TRBV2 with TRBJ1-1; no firm D call. From germline, CDR1 is SNHLY and CDR2 FYNNEI. CDR3 length: 14 residues. V gave up 4 bases and J gave up 6 bases, with 15 bases separating them. CDR3 residues: CASSVPGNAAEAFF. Written as DNA, the CDR3 is TGTGCCAGCAGTGTTCCGGGCAACGCCGCTGAAGCTTTCTTT.

This clonotype has only a few counts. The V gene is TRBV6-1, the J gene TRBJ2-5; a weak D match, TRBD1 (6 bases). Germline CDR1 and CDR2: MNHNS and SASEGT. Trimming removed 1 base at V and 2 bases at J, with 17 bases between. The CDR3 runs 17 residues. The DNA of the CDR3 is TGTGCCAGCAGTGAAGGGGCCACAGGGAGTGTGCAAGAGACCCAGTACTTC. Its translation: CASSEGATGSVQETQYF.

The chain combines TRBV28 with TRBJ2-1; 10 bases line up with TRBD2. The trim removed 5 bases at V and 5 bases at J, leaving 6 bases unmatched. In germline, CDR1 is MDHEN, CDR2 SYDVKM. The CDR3 spans 15 residues. The DNA of the CDR3 is TGTGCCAGCAGTCCCGGGACTAGCGCCCACAATGAGCAGTTCTTC. This encodes CASSPGTSAHNEQFF. The full variable domain, its missing parts supplied by reference TRBV28 and TRBJ2-1, is DVKVTQSSRYLVKRTGEKVFLECVQDMDHENMFWYRQDPGLGLRLIYFSYDVKMKEKGDIPEGYSVSREKKERFSLILESASTNQTSMYLCASSPGTSAHNEQFFGPGTRLTVL.

This clonotype was seen a few times. J is TRBJ2-6 and V is TRBV7-3, with D possibly TRBD2 on 5 matching bases. V was pared by 5 bases and J by 12 bases, with 17 bases between. The CDR3 has 14 amino acids. Germline V gene lookup returns CDR1 SGHTA and CDR2 FQGTGA. The CDR3 here is CASSPFGLSPVLTF. The CDR3 region has the DNA TGTGCCAGCAGCCCATTCGGACTCTCTCCCGTCCTGACTTTC.

The chain uses TRBV4-3 and TRBJ2-7; TRBD2 matches at 8 bases. With V trimmed by 0 bases and J by 2 bases, 9 bases remained unmatched. The germline CDR1 and CDR2 sequences are LGHNA and YSLEER. The CDR3 spans 17 residues. The chain's CDR3 is CASSQDGGSGMPYEQYF. DNA of the CDR3: TGCGCCAGCAGCCAAGATGGCGGTAGCGGGATGCCCTACGAGCAGTACTTC.

The chain links TRBV5-1 to TRBJ1-2, with a weak D call TRBD1 (5 bases). CDR1 is SGHRS, CDR2 YFSETQ, per germline. The V end was cut by 4 bases, the J end by 8 bases, with 27 bases between. The CDR3 is 17 amino acids. The CDR3: CASSPEPEQGAAEGYTF. DNA of the CDR3: TGCGCCAGCAGCCCGGAGCCGGAGCAGGGAGCCGCGGAGGGCTACACCTTC. The full variable domain, its missing parts supplied by reference TRBV5-1 and TRBJ1-2, is KAGVTQTPRYLIKTRGQQVTLSCSPISGHRSVSWYQQTPGQGLQFLFEYFSETQRNKGNFPGRFSGRQFSNSRSEMNVSTLELGDSALYLCASSPEPEQGAAEGYTFGSGTRLTVV.

The chain has TRBV19 and TRBJ2-4; a weak D match, TRBD2 (6 bases). Trimming took 1 base from V and 8 from J, leaving 15 bases between them. There are 15 residues in the CDR3. Germline V gene lookup returns CDR1 LNHDA and CDR2 SQIVND (reference sequence). CDR3 in amino acids: CASSIVAGWRDIQYF. CDR3 DNA: TGTGCCAGTAGTATAGTTGCAGGCTGGAGGGACATTCAGTACTTC.

Ten or more counts support this clonotype. The rearrangement uses TRBV12-3 or TRBV12-4 and TRBJ1-1, with 8 nucleotides matching TRBD1. This CDR3 region has 15 residues. J lost 1 base, V lost 4 bases, and 5 bases had no gene match. The chain's CDR3 is CASSSRTGKNTEAFF. CDR3 in DNA: TGTGCCAGCAGTTCTAGGACAGGGAAGAACACTGAAGCTTTCTTT.

This chain joins TRBV12-3 or TRBV12-4 and TRBJ1-5; D is perhaps TRBD1 (6 bases). Trimming shortened V by 7 bases and J by 3 bases, and 13 bases separated the two germline ends. The CDR3 consists of 14 residues. For the CDR3, the DNA is TGTGCCAGCACCCTCGGGACACTCAATCAGCCCCAGCATTTT. Protein product: CASTLGTLNQPQHF.

V and J are TRBV29-1 and TRBJ2-5, with 8 bases lining up with TRBD2. V was pared by 4 bases and J by 1 base, with 5 bases of the junction left unmatched. This CDR3 region has 14 residues. Germline loops: CDR1 SQVTM, CDR2 ANQGSEA. CDR3 nucleotide sequence: TGCAGCGTTGTCCCCGGGACTAGCCAAGAGACCCAGTACTTC. Its protein product is CSVVPGTSQETQYF.

The genes are TRBV20-1 and TRBJ1-6; D ambiguous. With 6 bases removed from V and 7 bases from J, the gap between germline ends came to 13 bases. The CDR3 runs to 13 residues. The V gene's germline CDR1 is DFQATT and CDR2 SNEGSKA (reference sequence). This CDR3 is CSAPPGNNSPLHF. CDR3 DNA sequence: TGCAGTGCCCCTCCCGGGAACAATTCACCCCTCCACTTT.

The chain employs TRBV29-1 and TRBJ1-5; D is perhaps TRBD1 (5 bases). The CDR3 has 14 residues. Trimming shortened V by 6 bases and J by 2 bases, and 14 bases separated the two germline ends. Germline-derived CDR1 and CDR2 are SQVTM and ANQGSEA. The CDR3 here is CSVSGGTGNQPQHF. The CDR3 bases are TGCAGCGTCTCGGGGGGAACCGGCAATCAGCCCCAGCATTTT.

Many counts were recorded for this clonotype. The J gene is TRBJ1-5, the V gene TRBV19; D gene unclear. The CDR3 runs 13 residues. V was clipped by 11 bases and J by 2 bases, with 13 bases between them. The germline CDR1 and CDR2 sequences are LNHDA and SQIVND (reference sequence). CDR3 loop: CAAYAGGNQPQHF. The CDR3 DNA is TGTGCCGCGTACGCAGGTGGCAATCAGCCCCAGCATTTT.

Remarks on this clonotype: Relative to the germline gene, one junction end is altered; a read error may explain this. The V call is TRBV2, the J call TRBJ2-1, with D uncertain. The CDR3 spans 14 residues. The V gene's germline CDR1 is SNHLY and CDR2 FYNNEI. Here the CDR3 DNA reads TGTGCCAGCAGCGAACTCGCCTCCAACAATGAGCAGTTCTTC. It yields the protein CASSELASNNEQFF.

The table lists this clonotype with a few counts. The chain joins TRBV6-1 to TRBJ2-6; TRBD2 might be the D (6 bases). V lost 10 bases and J 2 bases, leaving 12 bases between the germline ends. The germline CDR1 and CDR2 sequences are MNHNS and SASEGT. The CDR3 has 14 amino acids. The CDR3 reads CATLSGAGANVLTF. The CDR3 nucleotides are TGTGCCACCCTCTCGGGAGCTGGGGCCAACGTCCTGACTTTC.

J is TRBJ1-2 and V is TRBV9; D is perhaps TRBD1 (5 bases). Germline V gives CDR1 SGDLS, CDR2 YYNGEE. This CDR3 has 14 amino acids. Trimming removed 0 bases from V and 5 bases from J, with 11 bases in between. Here the CDR3 DNA reads TGTGCCAGCAGCGTAGATCAGGGTTGGTATGGCTACACCTTC. Protein: CASSVDQGWYGYTF. The whole variable domain, filled in from reference TRBV9 and TRBJ1-2, reads DSGVTQTPKHLITATGQRVTLRCSPRSGDLSVYWYQQSLDQGLQFLIQYYNGEERAKGNILERFSAQQFPDLHSELNLSSLELGDSALYFCASSVDQGWYGYTFGSGTRLTVV.

About this clonotype itself: A much more abundant neighbour one base away suggests this may be a read error. V is TRBV7-2 and J is TRBJ2-7, with TRBD1 matching over 8 bases. The CDR3 has 15 residues. The V gene's germline CDR1 is SGHTA and CDR2 FQGNSA. For the CDR3, the DNA is TGTGCCAGCAGCTTTGACAGGGGAAGCTCCTGCGAGCAGTACTTC. It specifies CASSFDRGSSCEQYF.